These 10 T cell receptor beta chains came from one sample sequenced in a study of blood T cell repertoires in COVID-19. Produced via immunoSEQ multiplex PCR; TCRdb's table is partial and in-frame only. The table records roughly 150,000 clones, about nine tenths of them present only once. The material sequenced was PBMCs or T cells enriched from blood (not recorded which). The origin of the receptors is a woman between 40 and 50 years old who had been exposed to COVID-19.

Note on this clone: Other nucleotide sequences in the sample specify the same CDR3. The genes are TRBV6-5 and TRBJ2-7, with 9 nucleotides matching TRBD2. This CDR3 region has 15 residues. V lost 0 bases and J lost 1; bases outside the gene matches: 1. Per germline, CDR1 MNHEY and CDR2 SVGAGI. Written as DNA, the CDR3 is TGTGCCAGCAGTTACTCAGCGGGGGGATCCTACGAGCAGTACTTC. Its translation: CASSYSAGGSYEQYF.

The CDR3 bases are TGTGCCAGCAGCGTAAAGGCCCCGGGACTAGTCGTGTTCTTC. It codes for CASSVKAPGLVVFF. V is TRBV9 and J is TRBJ2-1, with 8 bases identical to TRBD2. Germline V gene data show CDR1 as SGDLS and CDR2 as YYNGEE. With V trimmed by 1 base and J by 15 bases, 12 bases remained unmatched. The CDR3 is 14 residues long.

This chain joins TRBV2 and TRBJ2-7, with 9 bases fitting TRBD1. CDR3 length equals 14 residues. The J segment lost 4 bases and the V segment lost 6 bases, leaving 7 bases of the junction unmatched. Germline lookup yields CDR1 SNHLY and CDR2 FYNNEI. CDR3 sequence reads: CASRADRGVYEQYF. For the CDR3, the DNA is TGTGCCAGCAGGGCTGACAGGGGGGTTTACGAGCAGTACTTC.

This chain links TRBV7-2 with TRBJ1-1; 7 positions agree with TRBD1. The CDR3 extends over 17 amino acids. The germline V gene has CDR1 SGHTA and CDR2 FQGNSA. V gave up 7 bases and J gave up 3 bases; unmatched junction bases: 17. CDR3 sequence: CASITGPAGGGDTEAFF. CDR3 nucleotides: TGTGCCAGCATCACCGGCCCGGCAGGGGGTGGTGACACTGAAGCTTTCTTT. Full variable domain (missing parts from reference TRBV7-2 and TRBJ1-1): GAGVSQSPSNKVTEKGKDVELRCDPISGHTALYWYRQSLGQGLEFLIYFQGNSAPDKSGLPSDRFSAERTGGSVSTLTIQRTQQEDSAVYLCASITGPAGGGDTEAFFGQGTRLTVV.

This clone occurred a few times. The chain uses TRBV28 and TRBJ1-2, with a possible D match to TRBD1 (6 bases). V shed 5 bases and J shed 8 bases, with 18 bases lying between them. This CDR3 spans 14 amino acids. Germline CDR1 reads MDHEN; CDR2 reads SYDVKM. The CDR3 coding sequence is TGTGCCAGCAGTCCCCCCGCTACAGGGAACGGCTACACCTTC. Protein: CASSPPATGNGYTF.

The chain couples TRBV14 to TRBJ2-1, with 11 nucleotides matching TRBD2. With V trimmed by 5 bases and J by 5 bases, 8 bases remained unmatched. Germline assignment: CDR1 SGHDN and CDR2 FVKESK. The CDR3 consists of 16 residues. The CDR3, as DNA: TGTGCCAGCAGCTTACTAGCGGGGGAGATAGACAATGAGCAGTTCTTC. Translated: CASSLLAGEIDNEQFF. Full variable domain (missing parts from reference TRBV14 and TRBJ2-1): EAGVTQFPSHSVIEKGQTVTLRCDPISGHDNLYWYRRVMGKEIKFLLHFVKESKQDESGMPNNRFLAERTGGTYSTLKVQPAELEDSGVYFCASSLLAGEIDNEQFFGPGTRLTVL.

The chain is built from TRBV6-5 and TRBJ1-2; possibly TRBD1 for D (6 bases). There are 14 residues in the CDR3. V lost 5 bases, J lost 5 bases, and 15 bases lay in between. CDR1 and CDR2 from the germline V gene are MNHEY and SVGAGI. The CDR3 DNA follows: TGTGCCAGCAGTCGAGGGCAGGGGTCATATGGCTACACCTTC. It is translated as CASSRGQGSYGYTF.

This clone appeared a few times. The V gene is TRBV5-1, the J gene TRBJ1-3, with D perhaps matching TRBD1 (6 bases). The germline CDR1 and CDR2 sequences are SGHRS and YFSETQ. This CDR3 has 16 amino acids. The ends were cut back, 0 bases at V and 2 bases at J, with 12 bases in the middle. Here the CDR3 reads CASSLAVQGTGNTIYF. CDR3 sequence (DNA): TGCGCCAGCAGCTTGGCCGTACAGGGTACTGGAAACACCATATATTTT.

Remarks on this clone: Other DNA sequences in this sample translate to the same CDR3. The chain is built from TRBV18 and TRBJ1-5; 7 bases are shared with TRBD1. Germline CDR1 is KGHSH and CDR2 is LQKENI. The CDR3 spans 13 residues. Unmatched junction bases numbered 2, after V lost 2 bases and J lost 7 bases. The CDR3 protein is CASSPDRDQPQHF. DNA of the CDR3: TGTGCCAGCTCACCAGACAGGGACCAGCCCCAGCATTTT.

The chain carries TRBV7-9 and TRBJ1-4; 8 nucleotides match TRBD1. This CDR3 region has 14 residues. The V gene's germline CDR1 is SEHNR and CDR2 FQNEAQ (reference sequence). V was clipped by 5 bases and J by 7 bases; unmatched bases: 6. CDR3 in DNA: TGTGCCAGCAGCGTTGGACAGGGAGGTGAAAAACTGTTTTTT. This translates into CASSVGQGGEKLFF.